Presented here are 21 T cell receptor beta chains from one specimen sequenced in a study of T cell responses to AZD1222 COVID-19 vaccine. Repertoires were generated with immunoSEQ multiplex PCR, while TCRdb's copy carries only in-frame clones and drops some. Here the sample spans 90,000 to 110,000 clones, around 87% being singletons. The sequencing here drew on peripheral blood, taken on day 0 of AZD1222 vaccination. The source of these receptors is an adult in good health.

The chain combines TRBV3-1 (or the pseudogene TRBV3-2) with TRBJ2-4; D unresolved. Trimming shortened V by 5 bases and J by 4 bases, and 15 bases separated the two germline ends. Germline V gene sequence: CDR1 LGHDT, CDR2 YNNKEL (reference sequence). This CDR3 spans 15 amino acids. The CDR3 loop reads CASSSQRPIKNIQYF. The DNA for the CDR3 is TGTGCCAGCAGCTCCCAGCGTCCCATTAAAAACATTCAGTACTTC.

This rearrangement joins TRBV2 to TRBJ1-6, with 9 bases aligning to TRBD1. This CDR3 has 16 amino acids. V was pared by 0 bases and J by 7 bases, with 4 bases of the junction left unmatched. In germline, CDR1 is SNHLY, CDR2 FYNNEI. The DNA for the CDR3 is TGTGCCAGCAGTGAAGCAGACAGGGGGTTAAATTCACCCCTCCACTTT. Translation gives CASSEADRGLNSPLHF. The full variable domain, in which reference TRBV2 and TRBJ1-6 provide the parts outside the CDR3, is EPEVTQTPSHQVTQMGQEVILRCVPISNHLYFYWYRQILGQKVEFLVSFYNNEISEKSEIFDDQFSVERPDGSNFTLKIRSTKLEDSAMYFCASSEADRGLNSPLHFGNGTRLTVT.

CDR3 sequence (DNA): TGTGCCAGCAGTGCCTTGGGGGACAGTTTGCAGCCCCAGCATTTT. Protein: CASSALGDSLQPQHF. The chain recombines TRBV2 with TRBJ1-5, with 7 bases aligning to TRBD1. This CDR3 has 15 amino acids. The V gene's germline CDR1 is SNHLY and CDR2 FYNNEI. V dropped 4 bases and J dropped 7; count of bases not matched to a gene: 10. Looking up the rest from reference TRBV2 and TRBJ1-5 gives the full variable domain: EPEVTQTPSHQVTQMGQEVILRCVPISNHLYFYWYRQILGQKVEFLVSFYNNEISEKSEIFDDQFSVERPDGSNFTLKIRSTKLEDSAMYFCASSALGDSLQPQHFGDGTRLSIL.

This chain links TRBV29-1 with TRBJ2-2; TRBD2 matches 15 bases. Losses at the gene ends were 1 base for V and 3 bases for J; bases not matched to a gene: 6. CDR1 and CDR2 (germline): SQVTM, ANQGSEA. The CDR3 is 18 amino acids. In DNA form, the CDR3 reads TGCAGCGTTGAAGGGGGACTAGCGGGAGGATCGCACACCGGGGAGCTGTTTTTT. This codes for CSVEGGLAGGSHTGELFF.

V usage is TRBV4-3 and J usage is TRBJ1-3; D is uncertain. V was trimmed by 0 bases and J by 2 bases, leaving 11 bases between them. The CDR3 is 16 amino acids. Germline V gene data show CDR1 as LGHNA and CDR2 as YSLEER. The CDR3 loop reads CASSQDSAGAGNTIYF. Here the CDR3 DNA reads TGCGCCAGCAGCCAAGATTCGGCCGGGGCTGGAAACACCATATATTTT.

The rearrangement uses TRBV14 and TRBJ2-1; 7 nucleotides match TRBD2. The CDR3 totals 19 residues. V lost 0 bases, J lost 2 bases, and 13 bases stayed unmatched. Germline CDR1 and CDR2: SGHDN and FVKESK. This chain's CDR3 is CASSQETPWGGDTYNEQFF. Here the CDR3 DNA reads TGTGCCAGCAGCCAAGAAACGCCATGGGGAGGGGATACCTACAATGAGCAGTTCTTC.

The chain uses TRBV14 and TRBJ2-3; D not certain. The CDR3 runs to 13 residues. V was trimmed by 1 base and J by 3 bases, leaving 5 bases between them. Germline-derived CDR1 and CDR2 are SGHDN and FVKESK. The CDR3 is CASSQGGTDTQYF. In DNA form, the CDR3 reads TGTGCCAGCAGCCAAGGTGGGACAGATACGCAGTATTTT.

The chain employs TRBV2 and TRBJ1-5; 9 positions agree with TRBD1. The CDR3 runs to 15 residues. The germline V gene encodes CDR1 SNHLY and CDR2 FYNNEI. The ends lost 6 bases at V and 6 bases at J; junction bases unmatched: 9. The CDR3 region has the DNA TGTGCCAGCAGCGATTCACGGACAGGGGTTCAGCCCCAGCATTTT. Translation gives CASSDSRTGVQPQHF.

The V call is TRBV19, the J call TRBJ2-1; TRBD2 matches at 11 bases. Germline CDR1 is LNHDA and CDR2 is SQIVND (reference sequence). The CDR3 extends over 17 amino acids. The junction had 12 bases not matched to a gene; V was cut back by 4 bases and J by 7 bases. CDR3 DNA sequence: TGTGCCAGTAGTACGGCTAGCGGGGGGACGGTTGTAAATGAGCAGTTCTTC. It encodes CASSTASGGTVVNEQFF.

V and J are TRBV4-1 and TRBJ2-2; unclear D gene. The CDR3 has 17 amino acids. The germline V gene encodes CDR1 MGHRA and CDR2 YSYEKL. Trimming removed 4 bases from V and 1 base from J, with 16 bases in between. CDR3 DNA: TGCGCCAGCAGCCTCCCCTTTCTAGAGATGAACACCGGGGAGCTGTTTTTT. Translation: CASSLPFLEMNTGELFF.

V and J are TRBV5-8 and TRBJ2-3; 9 nucleotides align to TRBD2. Germline lookup yields CDR1 SGHTS and CDR2 YDEGEE. Germline trimming cut 0 bases from V and 0 bases from J; bases unmatched to any gene: 14. CDR3 length: 20 amino acids. The CDR3 DNA reads TGTGCCAGCAGCTTGGCGGTAGCGGGGGCCGGGGACGCTAGCACAGATACGCAGTATTTT. It translates to CASSLAVAGAGDASTDTQYF.

The chain joins TRBV6-5 to TRBJ1-1; D call uncertain. The ends were cut back, 0 bases at V and 1 base at J, with 12 bases in the middle. The CDR3 runs 16 residues. Germline lookup yields CDR1 MNHEY and CDR2 SVGAGI. The DNA of the CDR3 is TGTGCCAGCAGTTACTCAATGGGTGGGAGGAACACTGAAGCTTTCTTT. Protein: CASSYSMGGRNTEAFF.

A remark on this clone: Distinct nucleotide sequences in the sample also encode this CDR3. The chain carries TRBV9 and TRBJ2-6, with D unresolved. CDR1 is SGDLS and CDR2 is YYNGEE in the germline V gene. The length of the CDR3 is 13 residues. The ends were cut back, 1 base at V and 4 bases at J, with 3 bases in the middle. CDR3 region: CASSVPGANVLTF. The CDR3 DNA is TGTGCCAGCAGCGTACCCGGGGCCAACGTCCTGACTTTC.

CDR3 sequence reads: CASRPTGADTGELFF. The CDR3 region has the DNA TGTGCCAGCAGACCGACAGGGGCGGACACCGGGGAGCTGTTTTTT. The chain couples TRBV28 to TRBJ2-2; 8 nucleotides match TRBD1. Trimming removed 6 bases from V and 3 bases from J; junction bases left unmatched: 6. The CDR3 is 15 residues long. From germline, CDR1 is MDHEN and CDR2 SYDVKM.

This chain joins TRBV11-2 and TRBJ1-3; TRBD1 matches at 12 bases. This CDR3 is built from 17 residues. Looked up from germline, CDR1 is SGHAT and CDR2 is FQNNGV. The V gene end was trimmed by 1 base and the J gene end by 4 bases; junction bases not matched to a gene: 5. The CDR3 nucleotides are TGTGCCAGCAGCTTAGGTGGGACAGGGGGCCTCGGAAACACCATATATTTT. It specifies CASSLGGTGGLGNTIYF.

The CDR3 sequence: CASSPGGREYTDTQYF. The CDR3 coding sequence is TGTGCCAGCAGCCCTGGGGGCAGGGAATACACAGATACGCAGTATTTT. This sequence joins TRBV7-9 and TRBJ2-3; TRBD1 is a possible D gene (6 bases). Per germline, CDR1 SEHNR and CDR2 FQNEAQ (reference sequence). This CDR3 is built from 16 residues. The V end was cut by 5 bases, the J end by 2 bases, with 17 bases between.

This clone was detected only once. The CDR3 DNA follows: TGCGCCAGCGCTGGCCCTGGGGCCCGTAACAGGGGGATGAACACTGAAGCTTTCTTT. Translation: CASAGPGARNRGMNTEAFF. This rearrangement joins TRBV10-1 to TRBJ1-1; 8 bases match TRBD1. The CDR3 is made up of 19 amino acids. The germline CDR1 and CDR2 sequences are WNHNN and SYGVQD (reference sequence). Trimming removed 8 bases from V and 0 bases from J; junction bases left unmatched: 20.

The rearrangement links TRBV28 to TRBJ2-7; D is unclear. V was pared by 10 bases and J by 0 bases, with 13 bases between. The CDR3 sequence is 13 residues long. Germline V gene lookup returns CDR1 MDHEN and CDR2 SYDVKM. Here the CDR3 DNA reads TGTGCCACTAAGGAGCCCGTCTCCTACGAGCAGTACTTC. Translation gives CATKEPVSYEQYF.

In DNA form, the CDR3 reads TGTGCCAGCAGCCTATCGACAGGGGCGAATACGCAGTATTTT. Amino acid sequence: CASSLSTGANTQYF. The V call is TRBV5-6, the J call TRBJ2-3; 8 bases agree with TRBD1. The CDR3 runs 14 residues. Germline assignment: CDR1 SGHDT and CDR2 YYEEEE. V gave up 4 bases and J gave up 7 bases; unmatched junction bases: 8.

The J gene is TRBJ1-6, the V gene TRBV19, with 7 bases aligning to TRBD1. Germline V gene sequence: CDR1 LNHDA, CDR2 SQIVND (reference sequence). J lost 10 bases, V lost 4 bases, and 7 bases had no gene match. This CDR3 has 14 amino acids. The CDR3 nucleotides read TGTGCCAGTAGTACCGACAGGGTCAACTCACCCCTCCACTTT. Translation gives CASSTDRVNSPLHF.

V gene TRBV9 combines with J gene TRBJ2-5; no reliable D call. CDR1 is SGDLS, CDR2 YYNGEE, per germline. CDR3 length: 13 residues. V was trimmed by 3 bases and J by 7 bases, leaving 13 bases between them. The CDR3 DNA is TGTGCCAGCAGCGCACCCTGGGATAGGACCCAGTACTTC. This gives the protein CASSAPWDRTQYF.